Following are 22 T cell receptor beta chains from one sample sequenced in a study of post-analysis software for immune sequencing data. Study-level points and caveats: TRBV segments more frequent in patients than in controls numbered a few and included TRBV5-6, TRBV5-1 and TRBV20-1.

No antigen has been assigned to these receptors. Unique molecular identifiers had been added to the TCR beta cDNA libraries. TCRdb fed the PCR reads into MiXCR, producing one record per CDR3 protein. The sample has about 460,000 distinct CDR3 sequences, approximately 45% seen once. The sample consisted of blood. The receptors come from a girl aged 10 to 17 with multiple sclerosis.

Concerning this clonotype: Relative to the germline gene, one junction end is altered; a read error may explain this. The rearrangement joins TRBV27 to TRBJ1-1; 7 bases fit TRBD1. The CDR3 covers 13 residues. In germline, CDR1 is MNHEY, CDR2 SMNVEV (reference sequence). CDR3 in amino acids: CAGSLAGGTEAFF. CDR3 nucleotide sequence: TGTGCCGGCAGTTTAGCAGGGGGCACTGAAGCTTTCTTT.

The V gene is TRBV29-1, the J gene TRBJ2-4; the match to TRBD2 covers 7 bases. The DNA end is a closer match to TRBJ2-7, so the J assignment may be wrong. The CDR3 is 16 residues long. In germline, CDR1 is SQVTM, CDR2 ANQGSEA. The CDR3 protein is CSVEDRGAGHAYEQYF. The CDR3 DNA follows: TGCAGCGTTGAAGATCGAGGAGCGGGGCACGCCTACGAGCAGTACTTC.

The chain couples TRBV6-5 to TRBJ1-4; D not resolved. The CDR3 totals 17 residues. Germline assignment: CDR1 MNHEY and CDR2 SVGAGI. Between the trimmed V and J ends, which lost 0 bases and 0 bases, there was a span of 11 bases. CDR3 protein: CASSYSWEKATNEKLFF. CDR3 nucleotides: TGTGCCAGCAGTTACTCGTGGGAAAAAGCAACTAATGAAAAACTGTTTTTT.

This clonotype was picked up a small number of times. V and J are TRBV5-1 and TRBJ2-1; 7 positions match TRBD1. With V trimmed by 0 bases and J by 8 bases, 5 bases remained unmatched. CDR3 length equals 14 residues. Germline CDR1 SGHRS, CDR2 YFSETQ. The CDR3 loop is CASSLGQGRDEQFF. The CDR3 DNA reads as TGCGCCAGCAGCTTGGGACAGGGTAGGGATGAGCAGTTCTTC.

The chain recombines TRBV7-9 with TRBJ1-4; a possible D gene is TRBD1 (5 bases). Germline V CDR1 and CDR2: SEHNR, FQNEAQ (reference sequence). This CDR3 region has 14 residues. The germline V and J ends were trimmed by 6 bases and 2 bases, with 10 bases remaining between them. CDR3: CASSSRQTNEKLFF. The CDR3 DNA follows: TGTGCCAGCAGTTCTAGACAGACTAATGAAAAACTGTTTTTT.

The J gene is TRBJ2-1, the V gene TRBV7-8, with 8 bases identical to TRBD1. Near its end, the DNA agrees better with TRBJ2-7, so the J call may be wrong. The CDR3 is made up of 17 amino acids. Germline assignment: CDR1 SGHVS and CDR2 FQNEAQ. CDR3: CASSTRQGFGSYSEQYF. Here the CDR3 DNA reads TGTGCCAGCAGCACGCGACAGGGGTTCGGCTCCTACAGTGAGCAGTACTTC.

This clonotype was seen a handful of times. The gene calls are TRBV29-1 and TRBJ2-7, with 7 bases matching TRBD1. The germline V gene has CDR1 SQVTM and CDR2 ANQGSEA. The CDR3 runs to 12 residues. With 2 bases clipped from V and 4 bases from J, the junction kept 2 bases outside the gene matches. This CDR3 is CSVETQGYEQYF. The CDR3, as DNA: TGCAGCGTTGAAACACAGGGGTACGAGCAGTACTTC.

This clonotype was counted only a few times. This sequence joins TRBV5-1 and TRBJ1-2; TRBD1 is a possible D gene (5 bases). This CDR3 has 12 residues. Trimming pared 1 base from V and 6 bases from J, leaving 7 bases between. Germline assignment: CDR1 SGHRS and CDR2 YFSETQ. This CDR3 is CASSLSGNGYTF. In DNA form, the CDR3 reads TGCGCCAGCAGCTTGTCAGGGAATGGCTACACCTTC. Looking up the rest from reference TRBV5-1 and TRBJ1-2 gives the full variable domain: KAGVTQTPRYLIKTRGQQVTLSCSPISGHRSVSWYQQTPGQGLQFLFEYFSETQRNKGNFPGRFSGRQFSNSRSEMNVSTLELGDSALYLCASSLSGNGYTFGSGTRLTVV.

This chain joins TRBV4-3 and TRBJ2-3; the D is unclear. The CDR3 sequence is 15 residues long. Germline V gene lookup returns CDR1 LGHNA and CDR2 YSLEER. The V gene lost 0 bases and the J gene lost 0 bases, with 7 bases spanning the gap. The CDR3 DNA is TGCGCCAGCAGCCAAGATGTCAGTAGCACAGATACGCAGTATTTT. Protein sequence: CASSQDVSSTDTQYF.

The CDR3 DNA is TGCAGTGCTGGACCTCGGGCGGATACGCAGTATTTT. Translated, it gives CSAGPRADTQYF. The rearrangement uses TRBV20-1 and TRBJ2-3; unclear D gene. Germline CDR1 and CDR2: DFQATT and SNEGSKA (reference sequence). Trimming shortened V by 5 bases and J by 6 bases, and 12 bases separated the two germline ends. The CDR3 consists of 12 residues.

The chain uses TRBV20-1 and TRBJ2-1, with TRBD2 matching 11 bases. With V trimmed by 3 bases and J by 5 bases, 6 bases remained unmatched. Per germline, CDR1 DFQATT and CDR2 SNEGSKA (reference sequence). This CDR3 has 15 amino acids. Written as DNA, the CDR3 is TGCAGTGCTAGTCGCGGGACTAGCGGAAACAATGAGCAGTTCTTC. Translating it yields CSASRGTSGNNEQFF.

The V gene is TRBV5-1, the J gene TRBJ2-5; 10 bases are a match to TRBD2. The CDR3 covers 16 residues. In germline, CDR1 is SGHRS, CDR2 YFSETQ. The junction had 3 bases not matched to a gene; V was cut back by 0 bases and J by 1 base. The CDR3 nucleotides read TGCGCCAGCAGCTTGGCCGCTAGCGGGAGCCAAGAGACCCAGTACTTC. Amino acid sequence: CASSLAASGSQETQYF.

The V and J genes are TRBV20-1 and TRBJ2-3; D is undetermined. Germline V CDR1 and CDR2: DFQATT, SNEGSKA (reference sequence). CDR3 length: 14 amino acids. Trimming stripped 1 base from V and 4 bases from J, with 12 bases between. Here the CDR3 reads CSARVPPVADTQYF. DNA for the CDR3: TGCAGTGCTAGAGTCCCGCCAGTGGCAGATACGCAGTATTTT.

V usage is TRBV28 and J usage is TRBJ2-3; maybe TRBD2 (5 bases). Germline V CDR1 and CDR2: MDHEN, SYDVKM. The CDR3 is 14 residues long. Trimming stripped 6 bases from V and 0 bases from J, with 10 bases between. This CDR3 reads CASRLIASTDTQYF. In DNA form, the CDR3 reads TGTGCCAGCAGACTCATAGCGAGCACAGATACGCAGTATTTT.

V gene TRBV11-3 combines with J gene TRBJ2-1; D perhaps matches TRBD2 (5 bases). Germline CDR1 is SGHNT and CDR2 is YENEEA. The V end lost 5 bases, the J end lost 9 bases, and 14 bases lay between the germline ends. CDR3 size: 13 residues. The CDR3 region is CASSPDQEGEQFF. CDR3 in DNA: TGTGCCAGCAGCCCGGACCAAGAGGGTGAGCAGTTCTTC.

This rearrangement joins TRBV7-2 to TRBJ2-3; no firm D call. With 11 bases removed from V and 0 bases from J, the gap between germline ends came to 12 bases. Germline V gives CDR1 SGHTA, CDR2 FQGNSA. The CDR3 contains 13 residues. CDR3 sequence: CAGNPFSTDTQYF. CDR3 nucleotides: TGTGCCGGCAACCCGTTTAGCACAGATACGCAGTATTTT.

There are a few counts of this clonotype. The V gene is TRBV27, the J gene TRBJ1-2, with 9 bases fitting TRBD1. V lost 8 bases, J lost 8 bases, and 9 bases stayed unmatched. There are 13 residues in the CDR3. From germline, CDR1 is MNHEY and CDR2 SMNVEV (reference sequence). CDR3 protein: CASSRDRVLGYTF. CDR3 DNA: TGTGCCAGCTCCCGGGACAGGGTCTTGGGCTACACCTTC.

This chain connects TRBV7-2 to TRBJ2-3; D is unresolved. Trimming removed 3 bases at V and 2 bases at J, with 3 bases between. The CDR3 has 12 residues. The germline gives CDR1 SGHTA, CDR2 FQGNSA. The CDR3 DNA follows: TGTGCCAGCAGCTTCGACACAGATACGCAGTATTTT. Translating gives CASSFDTDTQYF.

The chain joins TRBV20-1 to TRBJ1-1; D gene unclear. V was clipped by 3 bases and J by 1 base, with 3 bases between them. CDR3 length: 11 residues. Germline V gives CDR1 DFQATT, CDR2 SNEGSKA (reference sequence). CDR3: CSARGNTEAFF. CDR3 sequence (DNA): TGCAGTGCTAGGGGGAACACTGAAGCTTTCTTT.

The rearrangement joins TRBV5-5 to TRBJ2-1; a possible D gene is TRBD1 (5 bases). The end of the DNA is better explained by TRBJ2-7, so the J call may be wrong. Germline CDR1 is SGHKS and CDR2 is YYEKEE (reference sequence). The CDR3 spans 15 residues. CDR3 residues: CASSLGSGSYNEQYF. The CDR3 coding sequence is TGTGCCAGCAGCCTGGGTTCAGGGTCCTACAATGAGCAGTACTTC.

The rearrangement joins TRBV12-3 or TRBV12-4 to TRBJ2-7; 10 nucleotides align to TRBD2. V dropped 5 bases and J dropped 6; count of bases not matched to a gene: 7. There are 14 residues in the CDR3. The CDR3: CASSPLAGAGEQYF. The CDR3 DNA follows: TGTGCCAGCAGTCCTCTAGCGGGAGCAGGCGAGCAGTACTTC.

In this sample, this clonotype turned up a few times. The J gene is TRBJ2-1, the V gene TRBV15, with TRBD2 identical over 12 bases. The V and J ends lost 0 bases and 4 bases, in that order; junction bases with no gene match: 13. The CDR3 contains 20 residues. Germline assignment: CDR1 LNHNV and CDR2 YYDKDF (reference sequence). In nucleotides, the CDR3 is TGTGCCACCAGCAGAGAACCCACTAGCGGGAGGCGTTTGGCGTACAATGAGCAGTTCTTC. It codes for CATSREPTSGRRLAYNEQFF.